This paragraph reports one TCR beta chain. These data come from a study of blood T cell repertoires in COVID-19. Study details: From T cells, B-cell-depleted T cells, or PBMCs came the material, which was cDNA or gDNA.

Assay used: immunoSEQ multiplex PCR; TCRdb lists only in-frame clones, some missing. The sample lists around 23,000 clones, roughly 89% occurring once. Germline V gives CDR1 SGDLS, CDR2 YYNGEE. The CDR3 is 16 amino acids. Trimming took 3 bases from V and 2 from J, leaving 17 bases between them. The sequenced sample was peripheral blood. The chain uses TRBV9 and TRBJ1-2; possible D gene TRBD1, 5 bases. This TCR derives from an elderly woman with active or convalescent COVID-19. The CDR3 sequence: CASSDENPGGNYGYTF. In nucleotides, the CDR3 is TGTGCCAGCAGCGACGAGAACCCGGGGGGGAACTATGGCTACACCTTC.